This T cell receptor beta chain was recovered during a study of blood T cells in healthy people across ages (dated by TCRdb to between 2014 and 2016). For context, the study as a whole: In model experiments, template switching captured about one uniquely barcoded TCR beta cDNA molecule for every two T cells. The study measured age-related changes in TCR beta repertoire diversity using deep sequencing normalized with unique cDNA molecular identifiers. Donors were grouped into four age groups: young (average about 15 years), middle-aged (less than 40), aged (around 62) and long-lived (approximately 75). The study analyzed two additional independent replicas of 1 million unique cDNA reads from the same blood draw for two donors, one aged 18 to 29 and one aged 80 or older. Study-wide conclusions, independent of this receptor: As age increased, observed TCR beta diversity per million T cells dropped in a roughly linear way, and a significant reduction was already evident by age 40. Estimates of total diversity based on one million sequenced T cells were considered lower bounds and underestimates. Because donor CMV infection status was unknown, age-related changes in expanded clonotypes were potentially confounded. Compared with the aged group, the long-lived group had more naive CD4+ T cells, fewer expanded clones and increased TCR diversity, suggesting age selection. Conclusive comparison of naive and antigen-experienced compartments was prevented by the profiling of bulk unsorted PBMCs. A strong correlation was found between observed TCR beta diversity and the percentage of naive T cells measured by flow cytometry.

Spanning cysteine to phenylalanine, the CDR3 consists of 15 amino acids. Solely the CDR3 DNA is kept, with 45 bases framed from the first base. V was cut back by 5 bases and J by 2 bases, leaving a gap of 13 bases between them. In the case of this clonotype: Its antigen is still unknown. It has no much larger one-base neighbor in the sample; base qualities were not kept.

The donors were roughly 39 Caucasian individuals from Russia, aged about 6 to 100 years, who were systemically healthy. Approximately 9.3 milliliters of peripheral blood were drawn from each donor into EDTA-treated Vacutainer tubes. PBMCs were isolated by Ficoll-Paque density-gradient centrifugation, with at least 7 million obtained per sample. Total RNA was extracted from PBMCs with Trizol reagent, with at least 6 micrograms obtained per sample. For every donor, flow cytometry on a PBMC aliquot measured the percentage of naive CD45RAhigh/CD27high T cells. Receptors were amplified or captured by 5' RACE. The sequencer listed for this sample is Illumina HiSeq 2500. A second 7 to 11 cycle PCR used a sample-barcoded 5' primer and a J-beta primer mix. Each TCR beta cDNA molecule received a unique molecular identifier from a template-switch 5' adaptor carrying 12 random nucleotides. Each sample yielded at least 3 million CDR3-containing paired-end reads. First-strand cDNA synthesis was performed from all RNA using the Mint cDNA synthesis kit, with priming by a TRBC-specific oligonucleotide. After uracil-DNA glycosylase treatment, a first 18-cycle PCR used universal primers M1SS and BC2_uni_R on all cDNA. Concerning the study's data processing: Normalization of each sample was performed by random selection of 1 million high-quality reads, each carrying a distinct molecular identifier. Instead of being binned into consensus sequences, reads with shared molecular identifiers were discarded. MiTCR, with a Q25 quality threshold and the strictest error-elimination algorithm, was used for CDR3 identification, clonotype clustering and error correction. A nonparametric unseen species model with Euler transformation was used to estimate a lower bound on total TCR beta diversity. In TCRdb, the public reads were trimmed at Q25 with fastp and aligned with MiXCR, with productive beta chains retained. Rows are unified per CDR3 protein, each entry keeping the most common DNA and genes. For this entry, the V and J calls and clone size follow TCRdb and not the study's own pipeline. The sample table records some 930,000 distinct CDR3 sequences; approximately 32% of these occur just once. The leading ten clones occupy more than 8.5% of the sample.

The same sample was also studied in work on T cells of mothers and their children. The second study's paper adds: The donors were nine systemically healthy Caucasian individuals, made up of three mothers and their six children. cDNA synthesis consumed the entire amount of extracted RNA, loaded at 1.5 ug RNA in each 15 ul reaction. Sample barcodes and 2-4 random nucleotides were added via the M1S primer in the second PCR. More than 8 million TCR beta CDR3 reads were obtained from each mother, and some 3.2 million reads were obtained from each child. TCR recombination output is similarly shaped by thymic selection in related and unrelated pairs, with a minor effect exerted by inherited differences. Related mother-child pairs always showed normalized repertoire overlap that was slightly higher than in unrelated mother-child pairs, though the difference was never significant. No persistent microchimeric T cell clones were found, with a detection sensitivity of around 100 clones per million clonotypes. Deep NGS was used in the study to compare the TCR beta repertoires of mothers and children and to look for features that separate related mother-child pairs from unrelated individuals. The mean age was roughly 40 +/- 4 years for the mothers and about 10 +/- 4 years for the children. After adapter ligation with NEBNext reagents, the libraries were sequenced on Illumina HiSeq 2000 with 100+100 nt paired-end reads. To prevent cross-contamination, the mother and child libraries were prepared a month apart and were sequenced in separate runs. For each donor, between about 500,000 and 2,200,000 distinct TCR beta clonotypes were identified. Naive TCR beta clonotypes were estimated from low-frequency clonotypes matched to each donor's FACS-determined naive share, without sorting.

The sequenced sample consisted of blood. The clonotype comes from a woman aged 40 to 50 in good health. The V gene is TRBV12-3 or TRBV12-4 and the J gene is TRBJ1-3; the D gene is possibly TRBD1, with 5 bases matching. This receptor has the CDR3 CASSRDVAAGNTIYF. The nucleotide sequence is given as TGTGCCAGCAGTCGGGACGTAGCCGCTGGAAACACCATATATTTT.